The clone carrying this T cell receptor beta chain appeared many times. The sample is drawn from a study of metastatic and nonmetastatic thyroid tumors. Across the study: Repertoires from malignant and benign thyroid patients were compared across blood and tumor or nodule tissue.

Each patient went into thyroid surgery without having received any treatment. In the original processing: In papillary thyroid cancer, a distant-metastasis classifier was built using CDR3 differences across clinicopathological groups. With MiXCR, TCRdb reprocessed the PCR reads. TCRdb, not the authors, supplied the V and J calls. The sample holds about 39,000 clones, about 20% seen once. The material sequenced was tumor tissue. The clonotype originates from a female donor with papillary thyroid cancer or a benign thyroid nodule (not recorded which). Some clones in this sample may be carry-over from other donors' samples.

The DNA for the CDR3 is TGTGCCAGCAGCTTAGGTCTGAACACTGAAGCTTTCTTT. This sequence encodes CASSLGLNTEAFF. The V gene is TRBV11-2, the J gene TRBJ1-1; no clear D gene. CDR1 is SGHAT and CDR2 is FQNNGV in the germline V gene. V lost 1 base, J lost 0 bases, and 3 bases lay in between. This CDR3 is built from 13 residues.